This T cell receptor (beta chain) was observed in a study of cytomegalovirus exposure and HLA in healthy donors. Study context: Approximately 170 million T cells yielded 90 million to 130 million unique TCR beta sequences in earlier analysis.

Each donor was nominally healthy when sampled (though unrecorded immune exposures were likely). V was clipped by 1 base and J by 8 bases, with 14 bases between them. This CDR3 has 15 amino acids. CDR1 and CDR2 from the germline V gene are LNHDA and SQIVND (reference sequence). This clone came up once. With 60 Vbeta and 13 Jbeta primers, the PCR was carried out. Clones were sequenced by immunoSEQ multiplex PCR, and TCRdb holds only the in-frame ones, with some missing. The sample yields more than 110,000 clones, roughly 70% seen once. The chain joins TRBV19 to TRBJ1-4; possible D gene TRBD1, 6 bases. The material sequenced was PBMCs. The TCR was taken from a man under 40 in good health and CMV-seronegative. The chain's CDR3 is CASSIGKGGVEKLFF. The CDR3 DNA reads as TGTGCCAGTAGTATAGGAAAAGGGGGAGTCGAAAAACTGTTTTTT.